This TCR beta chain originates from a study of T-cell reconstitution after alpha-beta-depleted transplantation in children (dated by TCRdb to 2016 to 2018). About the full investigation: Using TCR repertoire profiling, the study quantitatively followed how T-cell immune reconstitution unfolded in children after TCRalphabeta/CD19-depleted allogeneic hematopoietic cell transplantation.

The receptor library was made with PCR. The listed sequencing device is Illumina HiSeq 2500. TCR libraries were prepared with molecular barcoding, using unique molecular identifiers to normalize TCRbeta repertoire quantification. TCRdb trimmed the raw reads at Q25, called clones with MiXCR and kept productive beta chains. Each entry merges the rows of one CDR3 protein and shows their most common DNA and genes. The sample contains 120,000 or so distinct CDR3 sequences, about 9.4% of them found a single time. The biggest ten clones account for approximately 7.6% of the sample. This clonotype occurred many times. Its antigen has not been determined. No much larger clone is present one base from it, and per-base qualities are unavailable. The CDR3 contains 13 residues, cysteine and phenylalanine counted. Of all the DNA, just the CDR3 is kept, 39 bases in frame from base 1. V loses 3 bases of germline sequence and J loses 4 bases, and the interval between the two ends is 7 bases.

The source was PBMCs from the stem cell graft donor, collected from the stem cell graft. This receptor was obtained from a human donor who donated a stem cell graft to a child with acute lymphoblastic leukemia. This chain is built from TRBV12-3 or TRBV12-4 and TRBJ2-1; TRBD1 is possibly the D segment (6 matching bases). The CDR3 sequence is CASSFGQYNEQFF. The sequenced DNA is TGTGCCAGCAGTTTTGGACAGTACAATGAGCAGTTCTTC.